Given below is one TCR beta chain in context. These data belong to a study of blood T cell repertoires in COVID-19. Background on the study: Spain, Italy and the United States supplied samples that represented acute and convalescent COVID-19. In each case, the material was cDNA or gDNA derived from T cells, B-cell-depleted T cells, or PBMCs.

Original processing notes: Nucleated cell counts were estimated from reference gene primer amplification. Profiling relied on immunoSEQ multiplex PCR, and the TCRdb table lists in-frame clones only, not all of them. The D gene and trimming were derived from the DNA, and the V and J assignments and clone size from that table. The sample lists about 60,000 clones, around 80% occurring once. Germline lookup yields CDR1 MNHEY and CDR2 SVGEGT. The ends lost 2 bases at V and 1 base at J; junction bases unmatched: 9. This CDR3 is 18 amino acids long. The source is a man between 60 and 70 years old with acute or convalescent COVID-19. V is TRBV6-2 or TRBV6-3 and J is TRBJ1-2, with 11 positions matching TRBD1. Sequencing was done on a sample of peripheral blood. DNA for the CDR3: TGTGCCAGCAGTTACCTACGGACAGGGGGCTTCCATAACTATGGCTACACCTTC. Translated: CASSYLRTGGFHNYGYTF.